The 22 T cell receptor beta chains presented below share a single source sample, sequenced in a study of cytomegalovirus exposure and HLA in healthy donors. The PCR had 60 Vbeta and 13 Jbeta primers. The data were produced by immunoSEQ multiplex PCR, yet TCRdb's version contains in-frame clones alone and is incomplete. This sample yields about 200,000 clones, of which 80% to 85% are seen a single time; about 1.7% belongs to the top ten. The sequenced material came from PBMCs. The receptors come from a woman aged 18-29 years in good health and CMV-seronegative.

This chain uses TRBV7-9 with TRBJ2-5; 7 nucleotides line up with TRBD2. With V trimmed by 6 bases and J by 0 bases, 4 bases remained unmatched. The CDR3 is made up of 14 amino acids. Germline CDR1 is SEHNR and CDR2 is FQNEAQ (reference sequence). The CDR3 region is CASSLAGDQETQYF. The CDR3 DNA sequence: TGTGCCAGCAGTCTGGCGGGGGACCAAGAGACCCAGTACTTC.

This chain uses TRBV9 with TRBJ2-1, with 8 bases fitting TRBD1. V was pared by 4 bases and J by 4 bases, with 10 bases of the junction left unmatched. CDR1 is SGDLS and CDR2 is YYNGEE in the germline V gene. The CDR3 contains 16 residues. This CDR3 reads CASSSFGTGRYNEQFF. DNA of the CDR3: TGTGCCAGCAGCTCCTTTGGGACAGGAAGGTACAATGAGCAGTTCTTC.

This clone was counted once. The chain couples TRBV27 to TRBJ2-5, with a tentative D call TRBD2 (5 bases). Looked up from germline, CDR1 is MNHEY and CDR2 is SMNVEV (reference sequence). The CDR3 consists of 14 residues. V was shortened by 2 bases and J by 11 bases, with 18 bases between the two germline ends. CDR3 protein: CASSLRPPSREQYF. CDR3 DNA sequence: TGTGCCAGCAGTTTACGCCCCCCCTCTAGGGAGCAGTACTTC.

CDR3 protein: CASSQDTVPSYNSPLHF. CDR3 bases: TGCGCCAGCAGCCAAGATACAGTTCCCTCCTATAATTCACCCCTCCACTTT. This chain connects TRBV4-3 to TRBJ1-6; D not resolved. The germline V gene has CDR1 LGHNA and CDR2 YSLEER. V shed 0 bases and J shed 0 bases, with 9 bases lying between them. The CDR3 loop spans 17 amino acids.

This clone turned up a few times. This chain joins TRBV18 and TRBJ2-3, with D unresolved. Between the trimmed V and J ends, which lost 2 bases and 4 bases, there was a span of 7 bases. Germline lookup yields CDR1 KGHSH and CDR2 LQKENI. The CDR3 is 13 residues long. CDR3 in DNA: TGTGCCAGCTCACCAATTGTCTCAGATACGCAGTATTTT. Residues: CASSPIVSDTQYF.

V gene TRBV7-2 combines with J gene TRBJ2-3; D might be TRBD1 (6 bases). The CDR3 consists of 15 residues. V lost 6 bases, J lost 6 bases, and 19 bases lay in between. Germline lookup yields CDR1 SGHTA and CDR2 FQGNSA. CDR3 region: CASSSQGFTADTQYF. The CDR3 nucleotides read TGTGCCAGCAGTTCACAGGGATTTACCGCCGATACGCAGTATTTT.

The chain links TRBV27 to TRBJ1-2; D gene unclear. With 0 bases removed from V and 7 bases from J, the gap between germline ends came to 21 bases. The CDR3 has 17 amino acids. Germline CDR1 MNHEY, CDR2 SMNVEV (reference sequence). The CDR3 loop is CASSLSSAETTSCGYTF. The CDR3 DNA sequence: TGTGCCAGCAGTTTATCGTCGGCGGAAACCACATCCTGTGGCTACACCTTC.

J is TRBJ1-1 and V is TRBV6-5; unclear D gene. The length of the CDR3 is 14 residues. CDR1 is MNHEY and CDR2 is SVGAGI in the germline V gene. Trimming shortened V by 0 bases and J by 3 bases, and 8 bases separated the two germline ends. In nucleotides, the CDR3 is TGTGCCAGCAGTTACTCAGCCGGGGACACTGAAGCTTTCTTT. Protein sequence: CASSYSAGDTEAFF.

J is TRBJ2-3 and V is TRBV27; TRBD2 is a possible D gene (6 bases). CDR1 is MNHEY, CDR2 SMNVEV, per germline (reference sequence). The CDR3 has 15 amino acids. V shed 2 bases and J shed 0 bases, with 9 bases lying between them. The CDR3 loop is CASSLPGTSTDTQYF. CDR3 bases: TGTGCCAGCAGTTTACCTGGGACTAGCACAGATACGCAGTATTTT.

This chain connects TRBV7-2 to TRBJ2-7, with 9 bases fitting TRBD1. This CDR3 region has 15 residues. Germline V lookup: CDR1 SGHTA, CDR2 FQGNSA. V was clipped by 4 bases and J by 3 bases; unmatched bases: 7. The CDR3 loop reads CASSSSGQGLYEQYF. CDR3 DNA sequence: TGTGCCAGCAGCTCGTCGGGACAGGGACTCTACGAGCAGTACTTC.

The genes are TRBV30 and TRBJ2-2, with a possible D match to TRBD2 (5 bases). The CDR3 extends over 15 amino acids. Germline V gene lookup returns CDR1 GTSNPN and CDR2 SVGIG (reference sequence). Between the trimmed V and J ends, which lost 5 bases and 7 bases, there was a span of 20 bases. For the CDR3, the DNA is TGTGCCTGGGGAGGATTGGCCCCCTTTAACGGGGAGCTGTTTTTT. Protein sequence: CAWGGLAPFNGELFF. Looking up the rest from reference TRBV30 and TRBJ2-2 gives the full variable domain: SQTIHQWPATLVQPVGSPLSLECTVEGTSNPNLYWYRQAAGRGLQLLFYSVGIGQISSEVPQNLSASRPQDRQFILSSKKLLLSDSGFYLCAWGGLAPFNGELFFGEGSRLTVL.

Only a few counts were recorded for this clone. The J gene is TRBJ1-1, the V gene TRBV6-5; D gene uncertain. CDR1 and CDR2 (germline): MNHEY, SVGAGI. The CDR3 runs to 16 residues. Trimming left V 0 bases short and J 4 bases short, with 15 bases between. CDR3 coding DNA: TGTGCCAGCAGTTACTCGGCTTTGAGGAGTTTCACTGAAGCTTTCTTT. Its translation: CASSYSALRSFTEAFF.

The rearrangement joins TRBV5-6 to TRBJ1-3; 7 positions match TRBD1. J lost 1 base, V lost 3 bases, and 16 bases had no gene match. The CDR3 is 19 residues long. Germline assignment: CDR1 SGHDT and CDR2 YYEEEE. The CDR3 DNA is TGTGCCAGCAGCTCTTTGAGCCTTCGGGACAGTTATTCTGGAAACACCATATATTTT. Protein sequence: CASSSLSLRDSYSGNTIYF. The complete variable domain, with remaining parts taken from reference TRBV5-6 and TRBJ1-3, reads DAGVTQSPTHLIKTRGQQVTLRCSPKSGHDTVSWYQQALGQGPQFIFQYYEEEERQRGNFPDRFSGHQFPNYSSELNVNALLLGDSALYLCASSSLSLRDSYSGNTIYFGEGSWLTVV.

This rearrangement joins TRBV29-1 to TRBJ2-3; 12 bases map to TRBD2. V lost 6 bases and J lost 3; bases outside the gene matches: 10. The V gene's germline CDR1 is SQVTM and CDR2 ANQGSEA. The CDR3 length is 16 residues. The CDR3 sequence is CSVSLAGGRETDTQYF. Written as DNA, the CDR3 is TGCAGCGTATCTCTAGCGGGAGGGCGAGAGACAGATACGCAGTATTTT.

CDR3 protein: CASSPAGRLGFSGELFF. CDR3 sequence (DNA): TGTGCCAGTAGTCCAGCGGGTCGGTTGGGTTTTAGCGGGGAGCTGTTTTTT. This chain connects TRBV19 to TRBJ2-2, with D perhaps TRBD2 (6 bases). Per the germline V gene, CDR1 is LNHDA and CDR2 is SQIVND (reference sequence). Between the trimmed V and J ends, which lost 5 bases and 7 bases, there was a span of 23 bases. The length of the CDR3 is 17 residues. Supplemented by reference TRBV19 and TRBJ2-2, the full variable domain reads DGGITQSPKYLFRKEGQNVTLSCEQNLNHDAMYWYRQDPGQGLRLIYYSQIVNDFQKGDIAEGYSVSREKKESFPLTVTSAQKNPTAFYLCASSPAGRLGFSGELFFGEGSRLTVL.

The rearrangement joins TRBV10-1 to TRBJ2-7; D might be TRBD2 (5 bases). Between the trimmed V and J ends, which lost 1 base and 5 bases, there was a span of 12 bases. Germline V gives CDR1 WNHNN, CDR2 SYGVQD (reference sequence). The CDR3 totals 14 residues. The CDR3 region is CASSEWESPNEQYF. The CDR3 bases are TGCGCCAGCAGTGAGTGGGAGTCCCCTAACGAGCAGTACTTC.

The V gene is TRBV11-3, the J gene TRBJ2-7, with TRBD2 matching 15 bases. The CDR3 has 15 residues. Looked up from germline, CDR1 is SGHNT and CDR2 is YENEEA. V dropped 4 bases and J dropped 6; count of bases not matched to a gene: 4. CDR3 sequence (DNA): TGTGCCAGCAGCTCTACGGGACTAGCGGGAGGCGAGCAGTACGTC. Encoded protein: CASSSTGLAGGEQYV.

To note about this clone: At one boundary the junction diverges from the germline segment, which might be a read error. J is TRBJ2-5 and V is TRBV7-9; 10 bases are shared with TRBD1. This CDR3 has 12 residues. Germline loops: CDR1 SEHNR, CDR2 FQNEAQ (reference sequence). CDR3 amino acids: CSSRDRGETQYF. The CDR3 DNA reads TGTTCCAGCCGGGACAGGGGAGAGACCCAGTACTTC.

V usage is TRBV7-2 and J usage is TRBJ1-4; the D gene is possibly TRBD1 (5 bases). CDR1 is SGHTA and CDR2 is FQGNSA in the germline V gene. Between the trimmed V and J ends, which lost 5 bases and 5 bases, there was a span of 12 bases. The CDR3 has 14 residues. The CDR3 spells CASSRTGGNEKLFF. In DNA, the CDR3 is TGTGCCAGCAGCCGGACCGGGGGGAATGAAAAACTGTTTTTT.

The chain carries TRBV5-6 and TRBJ2-1; TRBD1 matches at 7 bases. Trimming at V came to 4 bases and at J to 1 base, leaving 5 bases not matched to a gene. CDR3 size: 15 residues. Germline V gene lookup returns CDR1 SGHDT and CDR2 YYEEEE. In nucleotides, the CDR3 is TGTGCCAGCAGCAGGGGGCTCAGTTCCTACAATGAGCAGTTCTTC. Its protein product is CASSRGLSSYNEQFF. Supplemented by reference TRBV5-6 and TRBJ2-1, the full variable domain reads DAGVTQSPTHLIKTRGQQVTLRCSPKSGHDTVSWYQQALGQGPQFIFQYYEEEERQRGNFPDRFSGHQFPNYSSELNVNALLLGDSALYLCASSRGLSSYNEQFFGPGTRLTVL.

The rearrangement joins TRBV30 to TRBJ2-4, with D tentatively TRBD1 (6 bases). The V and J ends lost 2 bases and 7 bases respectively, with 9 bases between them. The CDR3 length is 12 residues. Germline V lookup: CDR1 GTSNPN, CDR2 SVGIG (reference sequence). CDR3 in amino acids: CAWSPGENIQYF. The DNA of the CDR3 is TGTGCCTGGAGTCCAGGGGAGAACATTCAGTACTTC.

The chain employs TRBV27 and TRBJ2-7; the D gene is possibly TRBD1 (6 bases). With 5 bases removed from V and 2 bases from J, the gap between germline ends came to 13 bases. The CDR3 is 14 residues long. From germline, CDR1 is MNHEY and CDR2 SMNVEV (reference sequence). In DNA form, the CDR3 reads TGTGCCAGCAGTCACCATGGACAGACCTACGAGCAGTACTTC. Translated, it gives CASSHHGQTYEQYF.